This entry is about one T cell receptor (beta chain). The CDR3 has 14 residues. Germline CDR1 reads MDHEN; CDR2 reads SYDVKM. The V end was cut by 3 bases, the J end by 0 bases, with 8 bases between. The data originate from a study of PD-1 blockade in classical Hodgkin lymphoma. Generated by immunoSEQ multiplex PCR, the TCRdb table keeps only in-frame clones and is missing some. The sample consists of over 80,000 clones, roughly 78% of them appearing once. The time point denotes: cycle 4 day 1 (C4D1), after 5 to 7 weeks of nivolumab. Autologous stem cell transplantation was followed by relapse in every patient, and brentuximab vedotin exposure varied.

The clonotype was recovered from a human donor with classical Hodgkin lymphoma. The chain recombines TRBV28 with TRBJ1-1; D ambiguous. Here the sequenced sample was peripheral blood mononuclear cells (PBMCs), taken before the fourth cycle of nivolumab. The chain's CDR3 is CASSFLGMNTEAFF. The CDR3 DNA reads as TGTGCCAGCAGTTTCCTGGGGATGAACACTGAAGCTTTCTTT.